This TCR beta chain was identified during a study of T-cell reconstitution after alpha-beta-depleted transplantation in children. Preparation of the TCRbeta library used unique molecular identifiers. One entry per CDR3 protein results from TCRdb running MiXCR on the PCR reads. The sample includes over 550,000 distinct CDR3 sequences, about 10% of them seen just once. This clonotype was counted between two and nine times. Germline V gene data show CDR1 as SEHNR and CDR2 as FQNEAQ (reference sequence). The CDR3 spans 16 residues. The trim removed 0 bases at V and 1 base at J, leaving 4 bases unmatched. This TCR came from a human donor who donated a stem cell graft to a child with acute myeloid leukemia. Here the sequenced sample was PBMCs from the stem cell graft donor, taken from the stem cell graft. The chain has TRBV7-9 and TRBJ1-2; TRBD1 aligns across 8 bases. CDR3 in amino acids: CASSLADRAYNYGYTF. DNA for the CDR3: TGTGCCAGCAGCTTAGCGGACAGGGCTTATAACTATGGCTACACCTTC.